The 3 T cell receptor beta chains below come from one sample, sequenced in a study of blood T cell repertoires in COVID-19. Sequenced by immunoSEQ multiplex PCR; TCRdb stores in-frame clones only, minus some. Among roughly 380,000 clones listed, about nine tenths were seen once. Specimen: peripheral blood. All receptors derive from a woman aged 40 to 50 with COVID-19, enrolled during active disease.

J is TRBJ2-1 and V is TRBV9; D is unclear. CDR1 and CDR2 from the germline V gene are SGDLS and YYNGEE. V gave up 1 base and J gave up 5 bases, with 16 bases separating them. The CDR3 loop spans 16 amino acids. For the CDR3, the DNA is TGTGCCAGCAGCGTAAGCCCCCGCCTACTTGACAATGAGCAGTTCTTC. It specifies CASSVSPRLLDNEQFF.

V and J are TRBV2 and TRBJ1-2, with TRBD1 identical over 10 bases. Germline V gene data show CDR1 as SNHLY and CDR2 as FYNNEI. The length of the CDR3 is 13 residues. J gave up 8 bases and V 5 bases, and 5 bases lay outside the gene matches. The CDR3 region is CASSRDRGGGYTF. The CDR3 region has the DNA TGTGCCAGCAGTCGGGACAGGGGTGGGGGCTACACCTTC.

J is TRBJ2-7 and V is TRBV7-9; TRBD1 matches 9 bases. V gave up 7 bases and J gave up 3 bases; unmatched junction bases: 10. Germline values: CDR1 SEHNR, CDR2 FQNEAQ (reference sequence). CDR3 length equals 15 residues. The DNA of the CDR3 is TGTGCCAGCACCCAGGAAGAGGGACAGGGCTACGAGCAGTACTTC. As protein: CASTQEEGQGYEQYF.